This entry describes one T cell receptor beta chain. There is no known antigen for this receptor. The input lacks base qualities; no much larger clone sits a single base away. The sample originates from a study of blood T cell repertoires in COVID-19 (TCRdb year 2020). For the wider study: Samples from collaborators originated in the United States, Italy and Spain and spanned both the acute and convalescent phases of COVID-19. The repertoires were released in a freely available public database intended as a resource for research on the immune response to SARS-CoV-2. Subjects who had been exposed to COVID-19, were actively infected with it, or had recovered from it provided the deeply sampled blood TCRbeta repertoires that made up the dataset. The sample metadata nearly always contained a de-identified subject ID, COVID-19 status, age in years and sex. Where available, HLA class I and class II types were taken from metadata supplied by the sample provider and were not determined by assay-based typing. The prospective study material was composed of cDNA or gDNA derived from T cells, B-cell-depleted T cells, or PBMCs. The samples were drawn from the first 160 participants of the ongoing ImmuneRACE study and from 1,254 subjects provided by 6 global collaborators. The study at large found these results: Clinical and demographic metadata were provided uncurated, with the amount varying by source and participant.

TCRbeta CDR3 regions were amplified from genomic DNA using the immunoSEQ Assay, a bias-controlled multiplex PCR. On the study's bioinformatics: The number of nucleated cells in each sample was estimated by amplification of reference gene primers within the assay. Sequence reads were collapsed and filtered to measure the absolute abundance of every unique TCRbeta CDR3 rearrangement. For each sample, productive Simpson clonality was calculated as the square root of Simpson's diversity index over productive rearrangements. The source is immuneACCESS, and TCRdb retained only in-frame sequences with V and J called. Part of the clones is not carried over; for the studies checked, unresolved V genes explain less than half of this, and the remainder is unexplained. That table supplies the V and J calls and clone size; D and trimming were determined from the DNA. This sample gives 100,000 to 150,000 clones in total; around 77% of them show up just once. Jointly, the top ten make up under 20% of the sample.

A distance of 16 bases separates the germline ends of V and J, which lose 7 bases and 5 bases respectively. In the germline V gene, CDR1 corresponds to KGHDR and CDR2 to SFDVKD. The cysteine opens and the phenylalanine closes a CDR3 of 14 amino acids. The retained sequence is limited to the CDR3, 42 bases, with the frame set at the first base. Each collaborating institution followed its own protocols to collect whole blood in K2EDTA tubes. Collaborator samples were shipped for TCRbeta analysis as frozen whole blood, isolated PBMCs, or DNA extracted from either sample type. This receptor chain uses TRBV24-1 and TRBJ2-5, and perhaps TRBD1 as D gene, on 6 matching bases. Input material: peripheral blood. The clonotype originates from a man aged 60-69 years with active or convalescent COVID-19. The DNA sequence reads TGTGCCACCAGCCCCCGGTCAGGGGTGGAGACCCAGTACTTC. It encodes CATSPRSGVETQYF.